The clone carrying this T cell receptor beta chain has more than one count but fewer than ten. Its antigen is as yet unknown. These data belong to a study of T cells in Graves' hyperthyroidism and ophthalmopathy. Regarding the study as a whole: Before onset, ophthalmopathy was predicted by the model a median around 6 months earlier.

TCR beta CDR3 sequences were amplified from RNA transcripts. During a first-round RT-PCR of the TCR CDR3, the HTBI primer set was used. TCRdb independently ran MiXCR on the multiplex PCR reads; one entry per CDR3 protein. The data show 150,000 or so distinct CDR3 sequences, with over 8% seen just once and around 20% held by the top ten. The authors took PBMCs from roughly 10 ml fresh peripheral blood. The TCR originated in a woman under 30 with Graves' hyperthyroidism that later progressed to Graves' ophthalmopathy. The sample taken for sequencing was blood.

CDR3 DNA: TGTGCCAGCAGCCAAGAGCCCCCGCGAGGGACCACTGAGCAGTTCTTC. It is translated as CASSQEPPRGTTEQFF. The chain couples TRBV4-2 to TRBJ2-1; D might be TRBD1 or TRBD2, each matching 5 bases. The CDR3 loop spans 16 amino acids. V was trimmed by 0 bases and J by 9 bases, leaving 18 bases between them. Per germline, CDR1 LGHNA and CDR2 YNFKEQ.